This entry features one T cell receptor (beta chain) sequence. The sample is drawn from a study of blood T cell repertoires in COVID-19. There are 13 residues in the CDR3. CDR1 is PRHDT, CDR2 FYEKMQ, per germline (reference sequence). Trimming took 6 bases from V and 8 from J; bases not matched to a gene: 8. Only in-frame clones appear in the TCRdb table, and some are missing; sequencing was by immunoSEQ multiplex PCR. The table has some 8,000 clones, roughly 80% seen once; the top ten hold under 20%. Sequenced input: peripheral blood. The chain combines TRBV13 with TRBJ1-1, with TRBD1 identical over 8 bases. This receptor was identified in a human donor with active COVID-19. The donor label of this sample is uncertain. The CDR3: CASRKTGAFEAFF. The DNA of the CDR3 is TGTGCCAGCAGGAAGACAGGGGCGTTCGAAGCTTTCTTT.